The present T cell receptor (beta chain) was sequenced within a study of blood T cells in healthy people across ages. Overall study results and limits: There was a strong correlation between TCR beta diversity and naive T cell percentage.

V lost 3 bases, J lost 6 bases, and 11 bases stayed unmatched. Germline CDR1 DFQATT, CDR2 SNEGSKA (reference sequence). This CDR3 has 16 residues. Remarks on this clonotype: Its antigen is unknown.

Sample-barcoded 5' priming and a J-beta primer mix drove a second PCR of roughly 6 to 12 cycles. Using its own MiXCR run on the 5' RACE reads, TCRdb lists one record per CDR3 protein. The sample has about 1.4 million distinct CDR3 sequences, 45% to 70% seen once. The sample comprised blood. This clonotype was sampled from a man between 18 and 35 years old in good health. This chain connects TRBV20-1 to TRBJ2-2; 9 nucleotides match TRBD2. The chain's CDR3 is CSARLLAGLTAGELFF. The CDR3 DNA follows: TGCAGTGCTAGGTTGCTAGCGGGACTTACGGCCGGGGAGCTGTTTTTT.